This TCR beta chain stems from a study of T cell repertoires in cytomegalovirus infection. TCRdb reanalysed the reads using MiXCR and keeps one entry per CDR3 protein. This sample has 740,000 or so distinct CDR3 sequences, with about a third found just once. The origin of this receptor is a human donor in good health (CMV status not recorded). Some clones in this sample may be carry-over from other donors' samples. Sequenced sample: PBMCs.

Written as DNA, the CDR3 is TGTGCCATCAGGGACGCTAGCTCCTATAATTCACCCCTCCACTTT. Amino acids: CAIRDASSYNSPLHF. This chain joins TRBV10-3 and TRBJ1-6; no firm D call. The CDR3 spans 15 residues. V was trimmed by 6 bases and J by 0 bases, leaving 9 bases between them. CDR1 is ENHRY and CDR2 is SYGVKD in the germline V gene.